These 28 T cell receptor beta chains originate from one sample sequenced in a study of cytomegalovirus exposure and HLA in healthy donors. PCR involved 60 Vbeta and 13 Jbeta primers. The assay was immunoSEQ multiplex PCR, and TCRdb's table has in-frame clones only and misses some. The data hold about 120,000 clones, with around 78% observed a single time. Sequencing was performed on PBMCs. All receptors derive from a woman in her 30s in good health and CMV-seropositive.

This CDR3 reads CASGSRDSGNTIYF. The CDR3 DNA is TGTGCCAGCGGGAGTCGGGACTCTGGAAACACCATATATTTT. The chain uses TRBV5-4 and TRBJ1-3; no clear D gene. This CDR3 contains 14 residues. Germline CDR1 is SGHNT and CDR2 is YYREEE (reference sequence). V lost 7 bases and J 0 bases, leaving 11 bases between the germline ends.

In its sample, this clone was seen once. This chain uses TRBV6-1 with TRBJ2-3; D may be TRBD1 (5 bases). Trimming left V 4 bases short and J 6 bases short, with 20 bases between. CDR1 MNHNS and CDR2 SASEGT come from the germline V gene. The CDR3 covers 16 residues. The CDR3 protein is CASSGTVGVHWDTQYF. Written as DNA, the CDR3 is TGTGCCAGCAGTGGTACGGTAGGGGTACATTGGGATACGCAGTATTTT.

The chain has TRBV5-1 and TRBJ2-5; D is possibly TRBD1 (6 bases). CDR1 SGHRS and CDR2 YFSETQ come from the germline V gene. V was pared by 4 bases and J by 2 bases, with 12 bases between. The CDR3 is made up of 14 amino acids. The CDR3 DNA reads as TGCGCCAGCAGCAAGGACAGAGCTCAAGAGACCCAGTACTTC. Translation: CASSKDRAQETQYF.

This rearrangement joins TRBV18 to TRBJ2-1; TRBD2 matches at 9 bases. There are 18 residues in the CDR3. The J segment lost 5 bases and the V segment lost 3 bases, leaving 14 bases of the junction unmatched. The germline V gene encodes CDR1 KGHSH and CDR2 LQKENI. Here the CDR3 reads CASSPEHLAGPRNNEQFF. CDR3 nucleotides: TGTGCCAGCTCACCGGAACACCTAGCGGGGCCTCGTAACAATGAGCAGTTCTTC.

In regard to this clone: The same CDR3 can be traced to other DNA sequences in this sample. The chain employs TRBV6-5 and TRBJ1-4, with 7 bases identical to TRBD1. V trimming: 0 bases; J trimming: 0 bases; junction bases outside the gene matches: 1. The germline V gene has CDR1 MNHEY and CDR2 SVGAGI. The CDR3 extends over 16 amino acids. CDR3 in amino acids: CASSYSQGATNEKLFF. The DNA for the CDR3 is TGTGCCAGCAGTTACTCCCAGGGGGCAACTAATGAAAAACTGTTTTTT.

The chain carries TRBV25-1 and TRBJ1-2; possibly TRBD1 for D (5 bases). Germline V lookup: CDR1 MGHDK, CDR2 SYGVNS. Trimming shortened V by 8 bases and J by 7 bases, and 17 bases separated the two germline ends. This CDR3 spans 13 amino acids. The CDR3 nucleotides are TGTGCCAGCCGCAGGGCTTCGAGAGGTGGCTACACCTTC. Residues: CASRRASRGGYTF.

The CDR3 here is CASSEDHRGIFYGYTF. CDR3 nucleotide sequence: TGTGCCAGCAGTGAAGATCACAGGGGAATATTTTATGGCTACACCTTC. The genes are TRBV6-1 and TRBJ1-2; 7 nucleotides agree with TRBD1. The germline V gene encodes CDR1 MNHNS and CDR2 SASEGT. With V trimmed by 1 base and J by 5 bases, 10 bases remained unmatched. The CDR3 totals 16 residues.

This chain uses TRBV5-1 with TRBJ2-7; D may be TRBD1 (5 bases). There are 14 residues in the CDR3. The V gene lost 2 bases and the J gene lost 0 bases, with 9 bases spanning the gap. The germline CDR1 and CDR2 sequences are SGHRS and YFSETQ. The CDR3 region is CASSFTGASYEQYF. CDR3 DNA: TGCGCCAGCAGCTTCACAGGTGCCTCCTACGAGCAGTACTTC.

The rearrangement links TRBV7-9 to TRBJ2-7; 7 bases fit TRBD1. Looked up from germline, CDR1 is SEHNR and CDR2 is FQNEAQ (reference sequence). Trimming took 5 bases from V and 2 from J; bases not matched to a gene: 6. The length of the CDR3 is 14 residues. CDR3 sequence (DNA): TGTGCCAGCAGCCGAACAGGGGTTGCCTACGAGCAGTACTTC. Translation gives CASSRTGVAYEQYF.

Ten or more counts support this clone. The CDR3 bases are TGCGCCAGCAGCCAAGACTGGCGGGGAGTGAGGACTGAAGCTTTCTTT. As protein: CASSQDWRGVRTEAFF. The V gene is TRBV4-3, the J gene TRBJ1-1, with D uncertain. CDR3 length: 16 amino acids. Germline V gene sequence: CDR1 LGHNA, CDR2 YSLEER. With 0 bases removed from V and 5 bases from J, the gap between germline ends came to 16 bases.

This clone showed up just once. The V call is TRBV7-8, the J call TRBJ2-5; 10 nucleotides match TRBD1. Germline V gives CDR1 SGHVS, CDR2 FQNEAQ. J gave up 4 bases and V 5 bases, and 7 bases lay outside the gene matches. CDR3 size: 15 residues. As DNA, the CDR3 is TGTGCCAGCAGCCCGCGGACAGGGGGAATAGAGACCCAGTACTTC. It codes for CASSPRTGGIETQYF.

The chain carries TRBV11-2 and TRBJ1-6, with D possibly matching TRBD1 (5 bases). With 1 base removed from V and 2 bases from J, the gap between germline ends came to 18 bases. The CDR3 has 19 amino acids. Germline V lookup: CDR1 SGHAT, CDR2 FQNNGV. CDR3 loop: CASSLGGQGLYTYNSPLHF. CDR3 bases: TGTGCCAGCAGCTTAGGGGGCCAGGGATTGTATACCTATAATTCACCCCTCCACTTT. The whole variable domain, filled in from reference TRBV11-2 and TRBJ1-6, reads EAGVAQSPRYKIIEKRQSVAFWCNPISGHATLYWYQQILGQGPKLLIQFQNNGVVDDSQLPKDRFSAERLKGVDSTLKIQPAKLEDSAVYLCASSLGGQGLYTYNSPLHFGNGTRLTVT.

CDR3 bases: TGTGCCAGCAGTTTAGGGACTAGCGGGAGAGGTGGCACAGATACGCAGTATTTT. It is translated as CASSLGTSGRGGTDTQYF. The chain joins TRBV28 to TRBJ2-3; 14 nucleotides agree with TRBD2. Germline lookup yields CDR1 MDHEN and CDR2 SYDVKM. V shed 2 bases and J 1 base; nucleotides not matched to a gene: 5. The CDR3 is made up of 18 amino acids. The variable domain in full, completed from reference TRBV28 and TRBJ2-3, reads DVKVTQSSRYLVKRTGEKVFLECVQDMDHENMFWYRQDPGLGLRLIYFSYDVKMKEKGDIPEGYSVSREKKERFSLILESASTNQTSMYLCASSLGTSGRGGTDTQYFGPGTRLTVL.

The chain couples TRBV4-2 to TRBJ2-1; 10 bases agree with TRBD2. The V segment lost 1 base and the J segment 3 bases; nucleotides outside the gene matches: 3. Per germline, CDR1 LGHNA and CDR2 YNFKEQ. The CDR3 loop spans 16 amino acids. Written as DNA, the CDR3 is TGTGCCAGCAGCCAAGTAGGGACTAGCGACTACAATGAGCAGTTCTTC. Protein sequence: CASSQVGTSDYNEQFF.

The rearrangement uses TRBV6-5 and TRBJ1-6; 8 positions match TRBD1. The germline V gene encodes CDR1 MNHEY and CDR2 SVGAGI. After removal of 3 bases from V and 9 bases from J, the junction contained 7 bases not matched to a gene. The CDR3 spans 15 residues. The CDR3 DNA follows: TGTGCCAGCAGTTATCCCAGGGGGCTAAGTTCACCCCTCCACTTT. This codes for CASSYPRGLSSPLHF.

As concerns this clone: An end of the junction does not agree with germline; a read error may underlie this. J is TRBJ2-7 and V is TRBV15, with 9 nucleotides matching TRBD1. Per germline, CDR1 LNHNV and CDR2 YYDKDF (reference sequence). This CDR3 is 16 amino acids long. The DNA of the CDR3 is TGTGCCACCAGCGCCTCCGGACAGGGGCACTCCTACGAGCAGTGCTTC. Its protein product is CATSASGQGHSYEQCF.

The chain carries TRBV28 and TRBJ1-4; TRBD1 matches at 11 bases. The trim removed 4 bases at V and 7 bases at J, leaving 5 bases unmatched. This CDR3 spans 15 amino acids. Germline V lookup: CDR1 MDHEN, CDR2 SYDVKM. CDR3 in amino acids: CASSSAGTGGEKLFF. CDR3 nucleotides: TGTGCCAGCAGTTCCGCCGGGACAGGGGGTGAAAAACTGTTTTTT. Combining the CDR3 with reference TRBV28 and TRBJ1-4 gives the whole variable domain DVKVTQSSRYLVKRTGEKVFLECVQDMDHENMFWYRQDPGLGLRLIYFSYDVKMKEKGDIPEGYSVSREKKERFSLILESASTNQTSMYLCASSSAGTGGEKLFFGSGTQLSVL.

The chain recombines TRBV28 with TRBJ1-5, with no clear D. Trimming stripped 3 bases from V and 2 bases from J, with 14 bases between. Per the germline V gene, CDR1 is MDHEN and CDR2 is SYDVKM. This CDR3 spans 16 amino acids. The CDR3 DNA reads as TGTGCCAGCAGTTTTTTGTCTCGGGGAGGCAATCAGCCCCAGCATTTT. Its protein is CASSFLSRGGNQPQHF.

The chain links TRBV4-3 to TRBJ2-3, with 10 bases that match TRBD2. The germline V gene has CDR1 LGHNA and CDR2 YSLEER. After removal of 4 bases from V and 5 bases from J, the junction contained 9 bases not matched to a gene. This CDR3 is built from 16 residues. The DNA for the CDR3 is TGCGCCAGCAGCCCCCAAGCGGGGGGGCGGATAGATACGCAGTATTTT. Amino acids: CASSPQAGGRIDTQYF.

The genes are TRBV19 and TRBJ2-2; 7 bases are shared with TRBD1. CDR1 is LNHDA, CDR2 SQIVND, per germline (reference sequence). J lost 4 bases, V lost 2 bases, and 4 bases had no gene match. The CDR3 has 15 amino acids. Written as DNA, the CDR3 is TGTGCCAGTAGTATACGAGACAGGGCCACCGGGGAGCTGTTTTTT. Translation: CASSIRDRATGELFF.

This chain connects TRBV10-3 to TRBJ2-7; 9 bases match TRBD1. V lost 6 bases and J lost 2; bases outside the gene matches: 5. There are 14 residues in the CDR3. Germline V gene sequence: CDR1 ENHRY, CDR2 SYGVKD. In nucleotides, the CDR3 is TGTGCCATCAGAACGGGACAGGGACCCTACGAGCAGTACTTC. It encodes CAIRTGQGPYEQYF.

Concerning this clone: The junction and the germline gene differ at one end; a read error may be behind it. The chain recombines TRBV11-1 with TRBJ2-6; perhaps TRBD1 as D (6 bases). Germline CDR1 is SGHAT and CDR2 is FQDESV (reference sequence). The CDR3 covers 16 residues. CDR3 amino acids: CAGSSTGNSGANVLTF. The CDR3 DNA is TGTGCCGGCAGTTCTACAGGGAACTCTGGGGCCAACGTCCTGACTTTC.

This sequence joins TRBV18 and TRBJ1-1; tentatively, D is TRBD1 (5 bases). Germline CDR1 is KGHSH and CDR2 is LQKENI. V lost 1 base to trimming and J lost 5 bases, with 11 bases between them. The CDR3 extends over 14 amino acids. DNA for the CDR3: TGTGCCAGCTCACCACTGCAGGGTCAAACTGAAGCTTTCTTT. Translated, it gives CASSPLQGQTEAFF.

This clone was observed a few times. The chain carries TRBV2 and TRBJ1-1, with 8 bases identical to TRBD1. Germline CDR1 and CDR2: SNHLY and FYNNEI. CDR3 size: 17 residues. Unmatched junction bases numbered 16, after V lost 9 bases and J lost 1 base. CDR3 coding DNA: TGTGCCAGAGCAGTTGGGCCAGGGGGCGCCTGGAACACTGAAGCTTTCTTT. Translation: CARAVGPGGAWNTEAFF.

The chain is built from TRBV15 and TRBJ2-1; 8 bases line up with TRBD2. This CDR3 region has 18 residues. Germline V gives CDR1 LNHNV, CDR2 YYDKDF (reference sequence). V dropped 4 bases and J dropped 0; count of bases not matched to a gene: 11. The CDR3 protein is CATSNFGGGTSSYNEQFF. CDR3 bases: TGTGCCACCAGCAATTTTGGCGGGGGGACAAGCTCCTACAATGAGCAGTTCTTC.

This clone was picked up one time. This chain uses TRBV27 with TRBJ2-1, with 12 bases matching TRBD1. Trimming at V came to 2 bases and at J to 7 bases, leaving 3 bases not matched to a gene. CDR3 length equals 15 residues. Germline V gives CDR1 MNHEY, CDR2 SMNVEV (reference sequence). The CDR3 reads CASSLGDRGRNEQFF. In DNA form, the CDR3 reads TGTGCCAGCAGTTTAGGGGACAGGGGGCGGAATGAGCAGTTCTTC.

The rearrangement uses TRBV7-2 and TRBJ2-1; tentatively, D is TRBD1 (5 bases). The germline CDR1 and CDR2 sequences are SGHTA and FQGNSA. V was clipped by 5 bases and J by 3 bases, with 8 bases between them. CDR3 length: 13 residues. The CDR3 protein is CASSPQGYNEQFF. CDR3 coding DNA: TGTGCCAGCAGCCCCCAGGGCTACAATGAGCAGTTCTTC.

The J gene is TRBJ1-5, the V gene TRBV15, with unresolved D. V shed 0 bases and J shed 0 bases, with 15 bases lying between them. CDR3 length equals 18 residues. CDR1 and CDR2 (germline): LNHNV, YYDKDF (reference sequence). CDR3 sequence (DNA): TGTGCCACCAGCAGAGATATATGGTCACTCGATAGCAATCAGCCCCAGCATTTT. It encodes CATSRDIWSLDSNQPQHF.